A single sample gave rise to the 8 T cell receptor beta chains below, sequenced in a study of metastatic and nonmetastatic thyroid tumors. Thyroid surgery was performed in patients who had received no treatment beforehand. TCRdb re-clonotyped the PCR reads through MiXCR. The sample includes some 90,000 clones, 8.6% of them seen just once. The sequenced sample consisted of blood. Receptor source: a female donor with papillary thyroid cancer or a benign thyroid nodule (not recorded which). Some clones in this sample may be carry-over from other donors' samples.

The table lists this clone with many counts. V is TRBV7-2 and J is TRBJ2-1; 7 nucleotides agree with TRBD1. Germline values: CDR1 SGHTA, CDR2 FQGNSA. V lost 0 bases to trimming and J lost 7 bases; unmatched junction nucleotides: 9. There are 16 residues in the CDR3. In DNA form, the CDR3 reads TGTGCCAGCAGCTTAGCCTCAGGGGGTAGTATGAATGAGCAGTTCTTC. This codes for CASSLASGGSMNEQFF.

This clone was detected only a few times. The J gene is TRBJ2-3, the V gene TRBV3-1, with D perhaps matching TRBD1 or TRBD2 (5 bases each). The germline V gene has CDR1 LGHDT and CDR2 YNNKEL (reference sequence). Trimming removed 1 base from V and 0 bases from J, with 8 bases in between. There are 15 residues in the CDR3. The DNA for the CDR3 is TGTGCCAGCAGCCAAGTCGGGGCTAGCACAGATACGCAGTATTTT. Translating gives CASSQVGASTDTQYF.

This clone came up many times. The V and J genes are TRBV30 and TRBJ2-3, with TRBD1 matching 10 bases. The junction had 0 bases not matched to a gene; V was cut back by 5 bases and J by 4 bases. This CDR3 is built from 12 residues. Germline lookup yields CDR1 GTSNPN and CDR2 SVGIG (reference sequence). CDR3 nucleotides: TGTGCCTGGGACAGGGGGCCAGATACGCAGTATTTT. It codes for CAWDRGPDTQYF.

This clone was observed at least ten times. The chain links TRBV3-1 to TRBJ2-1; the match to TRBD2 covers 10 bases. CDR3 length equals 14 residues. The V and J ends lost 1 base and 12 bases, in that order; junction bases with no gene match: 6. Germline values: CDR1 LGHDT, CDR2 YNNKEL (reference sequence). CDR3 nucleotide sequence: TGTGCCAGCAGCCAAGCTGAGCGGGGGGGCAGGCAGTTCTTC. This sequence encodes CASSQAERGGRQFF.

This clone was recorded at least ten times. This chain's CDR3 is CASSHNRANTEAFF. As DNA, the CDR3 is TGTGCCAGCAGCCATAACAGGGCAAACACTGAAGCTTTCTTT. The chain uses TRBV7-9 and TRBJ1-1; TRBD1 is a possible D gene (6 bases). This CDR3 contains 14 residues. The germline V gene encodes CDR1 SEHNR and CDR2 FQNEAQ (reference sequence). V lost 5 bases, J lost 2 bases, and 12 bases lay in between. Full variable domain (remainder filled in from reference TRBV7-9 and TRBJ1-1): DTGVSQNPRHKITKRGQNVTFRCDPISEHNRLYWYRQTLGQGPEFLTYFQNEAQLEKSRLLSDRFSAERPKGSFSTLEIQRTEQGDSAMYLCASSHNRANTEAFFGQGTRLTVV.

Of note for this clone: A much larger clone is a single base away; this may be a read error. The chain combines TRBV4-1 with TRBJ2-1, with TRBD2 matching over 8 bases. V shed 1 base, J shed 10 bases, and the junction held 3 bases outside the gene matches. This CDR3 contains 13 residues. Germline loops: CDR1 MGHRA, CDR2 YSYEKL. The CDR3: CASSQGTSREQFF. The DNA of the CDR3 is TGCGCCAGCAGCCAAGGGACTAGCCGAGAGCAGTTCTTC.

The chain links TRBV2 to TRBJ1-5; tentatively, D is TRBD1 (6 bases). Germline V gene data show CDR1 as SNHLY and CDR2 as FYNNEI. V lost 7 bases and J lost 3, with 10 bases in between. The CDR3 covers 13 residues. In DNA, the CDR3 is TGTGCCAGCACAGGGGATTACAATCAGCCCCAGCATTTT. Protein product: CASTGDYNQPQHF.

The sample holds many counts of this clone. CDR3 residues: CASSLGNSRDIQYF. The CDR3 coding sequence is TGCGCCAGCAGCTTGGGCAATAGCAGGGACATTCAGTACTTC. This chain links TRBV5-1 with TRBJ2-4; D may be TRBD1 (5 bases). Germline V CDR1 and CDR2: SGHRS, YFSETQ. V was cut by 0 bases and J by 8 bases, with 12 bases left in between. The CDR3 runs 14 residues.